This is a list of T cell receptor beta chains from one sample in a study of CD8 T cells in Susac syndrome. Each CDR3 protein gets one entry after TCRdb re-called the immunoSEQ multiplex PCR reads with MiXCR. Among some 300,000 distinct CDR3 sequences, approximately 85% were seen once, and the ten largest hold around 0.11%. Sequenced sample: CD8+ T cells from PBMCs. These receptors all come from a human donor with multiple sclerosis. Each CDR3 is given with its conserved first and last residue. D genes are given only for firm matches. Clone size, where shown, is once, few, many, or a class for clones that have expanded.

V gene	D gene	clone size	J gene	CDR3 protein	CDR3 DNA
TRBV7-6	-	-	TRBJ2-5	CASSRGSGFRETQYF	TGTGCCAGCAGCAGGGGCTCGGGGTTCCGAGAGACCCAGTACTTC
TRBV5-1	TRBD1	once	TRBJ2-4	CASSKDRGPNIQYF	TGCGCCAGCAGCAAGGACAGGGGTCCAAACATTCAGTACTTC
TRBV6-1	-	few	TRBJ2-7	CASSLQRSSYEQYF	TGTGCCAGCAGCTTACAGCGTAGCTCCTACGAGCAGTACTTC
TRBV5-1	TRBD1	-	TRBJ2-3	CASSFQTGGAGGGGDTQYF	TGCGCCAGCAGCTTTCAGACAGGGGGCGCAGGAGGAGGAGGAGATACGCAGTATTTT
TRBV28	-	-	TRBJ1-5	CASSFGAQRQPQHF	TGTGCCAGCAGTTTCGGAGCGCAGCGGCAGCCCCAGCATTTT
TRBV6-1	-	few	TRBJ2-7	CASSKLVTDEQYF	TGTGCCAGCAGTAAACTAGTGACGGACGAGCAGTACTTC
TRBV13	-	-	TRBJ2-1	CASSPGTNEQFF	TGTGCCAGCAGCCCCGGGACGAATGAGCAGTTCTTC
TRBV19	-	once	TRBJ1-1	CASSIEPGANTEAFF	TGTGCCAGTAGTATAGAGCCGGGCGCAAACACTGAAGCTTTCTTT
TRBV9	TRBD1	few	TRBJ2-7	CASSVGDSQGQYF	TGTGCCAGCAGCGTGGGGGACAGTCAGGGGCAGTACTTC
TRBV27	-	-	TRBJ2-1	CASSGQSLPYNEQFF	TGTGCCAGCAGTGGACAGTCACTGCCCTACAATGAGCAGTTCTTC
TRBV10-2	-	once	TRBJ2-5	CASSESREPAETQYF	TGCGCCAGCAGTGAGTCCAGGGAGCCCGCGGAGACCCAGTACTTC
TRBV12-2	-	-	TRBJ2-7	CASRSVGTGLDEQYF	TGTGCAAGTCGCTCAGTTGGGACAGGGCTGGACGAGCAGTACTTC
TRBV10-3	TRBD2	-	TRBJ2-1	CAITGTSNNEQFF	TGTGCCATCACCGGGACTAGCAACAATGAGCAGTTCTTC
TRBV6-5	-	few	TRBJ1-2	CASSHPEGWGYGYTF	TGTGCCAGCAGTCACCCGGAGGGCTGGGGCTATGGCTACACCTTC
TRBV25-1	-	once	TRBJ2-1	CASSESMNNEQFF	TGTGCCAGCAGTGAATCAATGAACAATGAGCAGTTCTTC
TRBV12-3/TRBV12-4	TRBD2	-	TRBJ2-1	CASSLWGVAGTYNEQFF	TGTGCCAGCAGTTTATGGGGGGTAGCGGGAACATACAATGAGCAGTTCTTC
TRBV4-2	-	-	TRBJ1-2	CASSQPRTVSGYTF	TGTGCCAGCAGCCAACCTCGGACAGTGTCGGGCTACACCTTC
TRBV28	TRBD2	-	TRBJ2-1	CAGSVAGKAEQFF	TGTGCCGGTTCGGTAGCGGGAAAGGCCGAGCAGTTCTTC
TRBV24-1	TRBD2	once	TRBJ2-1	CATSDTTGTSGRDEQFF	TGTGCCACCAGTGATACTACCGGGACTAGCGGGAGAGATGAGCAGTTCTTC
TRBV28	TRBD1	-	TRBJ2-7	CASRGRRQGAWEQYF	TGTGCCAGCAGGGGGAGGCGTCAGGGGGCGTGGGAGCAGTACTTC
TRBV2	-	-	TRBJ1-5	CATRGGNQPQHF	TGTGCCACCCGGGGGGGCAATCAGCCCCAGCATTTT
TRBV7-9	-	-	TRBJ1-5	CASSFFPNQPQHF	TGTGCCAGCAGCTTCTTCCCCAATCAGCCCCAGCATTTT
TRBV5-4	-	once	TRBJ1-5	CASSLKSGRSSNQPQHF	TGTGCCAGCAGCTTGAAATCGGGGAGGTCAAGCAATCAGCCCCAGCATTTT
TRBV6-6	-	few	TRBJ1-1	CASSYGGFGPEAFF	TGTGCCAGCAGTTACGGAGGTTTTGGCCCTGAAGCTTTCTTT
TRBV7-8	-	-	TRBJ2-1	CASSPDSELYYNEQFF	TGTGCCAGCAGTCCGGATAGCGAGTTGTACTACAATGAGCAGTTCTTC
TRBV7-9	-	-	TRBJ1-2	CASSPRQGRDYTF	TGTGCCAGCAGCCCGCGGCAGGGGAGAGACTACACCTTC
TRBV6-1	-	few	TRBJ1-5	CASRPEVYSNQPQHF	TGTGCCAGCAGACCTGAGGTATATAGCAATCAGCCCCAGCATTTT
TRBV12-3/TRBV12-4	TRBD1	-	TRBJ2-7	CASSWGTGYEQYF	TGTGCCAGCAGTTGGGGGACAGGGTACGAGCAGTACTTC
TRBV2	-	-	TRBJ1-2	CASSDVGTNYGYTF	TGTGCCAGCAGTGACGTCGGGACAAACTATGGCTACACCTTC
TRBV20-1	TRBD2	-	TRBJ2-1	CSARGPSGSLNEQFF	TGCAGTGCTAGAGGCCCTAGCGGGAGTTTAAATGAGCAGTTCTTC
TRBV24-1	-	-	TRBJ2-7	CATSDSWVPGDEQYF	TGTGCCACCAGTGATTCTTGGGTCCCCGGGGACGAGCAGTACTTC
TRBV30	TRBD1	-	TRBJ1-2	CAWSAGTGSLREGYTF	TGTGCCTGGAGTGCCGGGACAGGGTCGCTCCGGGAGGGCTACACCTTC
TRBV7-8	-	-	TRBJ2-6	CASSLGRGREGANVLTF	TGTGCCAGCAGCTTAGGAAGAGGCAGGGAAGGGGCCAACGTCCTGACTTTC
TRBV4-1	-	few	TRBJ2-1	CASSQKVSRPGLHNEQFF	TGCGCCAGCAGCCAAAAGGTCAGCCGCCCAGGTCTCCACAATGAGCAGTTCTTC
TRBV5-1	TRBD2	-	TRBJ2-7	CASSFVSGSLYEQYF	TGCGCCAGCAGCTTTGTTAGCGGGAGCCTCTACGAGCAGTACTTC
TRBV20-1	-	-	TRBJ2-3	CSARPLRVAVSTDTQYF	TGCAGTGCTAGGCCTTTAAGGGTAGCGGTTAGCACAGATACGCAGTATTTT
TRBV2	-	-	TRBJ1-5	CASSDSVNSNQPQHF	TGTGCCAGCAGTGACAGCGTTAATAGCAATCAGCCCCAGCATTTT
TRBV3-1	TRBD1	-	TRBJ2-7	CASSPYPGTGGPYEQYF	TGTGCCAGCAGCCCCTACCCCGGGACAGGGGGCCCCTACGAGCAGTACTTC